This T cell receptor (beta chain) was sequenced for a study of post-analysis software for immune sequencing data. General study points: Among multiple sclerosis patients, normalized Chao1 diversity was significantly below that of controls. In patients, TRBV5-6, TRBV5-1 and TRBV20-1 belonged to roughly 5 TRBV segments found more frequently than in controls.

This clonotype occurred once. Its antigen is as yet unknown. With V trimmed by 6 bases and J by 4 bases, 9 bases remained unmatched. Germline CDR1 and CDR2: SQVTM and ANQGSEA. The CDR3 length is 14 residues. Unique molecular identifiers were built into the TCR beta cDNA libraries. TCRdb reprocessed the PCR reads with MiXCR, giving one entry per CDR3 protein. This sample yields roughly 150,000 distinct CDR3 sequences, of which 30% to 45% are seen a single time; 25% to 35% belongs to the top ten. The chain has TRBV29-1 and TRBJ2-5, with 9 nucleotides matching TRBD1. This TCR derives from a girl aged 10-17 years with multiple sclerosis. The specimen was blood, collected after autologous hematopoietic stem cell transplantation. The CDR3 DNA reads TGCAGCGTCGGGACAGGGCCGAACCGAGAGACCCAGTACTTC. This sequence encodes CSVGTGPNRETQYF.